This TCR beta chain was identified in a study of blood T cell repertoires in COVID-19. Study details: PBMCs, B-cell-depleted T cells, or T cells were the source of the cDNA or gDNA that made up the material.

The CDR3 runs 14 residues. The germline V and J ends were trimmed by 0 bases and 8 bases, with 14 bases remaining between them. The germline V gene has CDR1 SGDLS and CDR2 YYNGEE. How the authors handled the data: Reference gene primer amplification in the assay estimated nucleated cell counts. Produced via immunoSEQ multiplex PCR; TCRdb's table is partial and in-frame only. D and trimming come from the DNA, and the V and J calls and clone size come from that table. The repertoire holds some 130,000 clones, with approximately 88% as singletons. The chain recombines TRBV9 with TRBJ1-2, with D perhaps matching TRBD1 (5 bases). This TCR was recovered from a woman aged 30 to 39 who had recovered from COVID-19. Sequenced material: peripheral blood. CDR3 amino acids: CASSVVAGPMGYTF. In DNA, the CDR3 is TGTGCCAGCAGCGTAGTCGCAGGGCCTATGGGCTACACCTTC.